This TCR beta chain is from a study of cytomegalovirus exposure and HLA in healthy donors. Deletions cut 5 bases from V and 5 bases from J, with 22 bases between. This CDR3 is built from 16 residues. Germline V gene data show CDR1 as MDHEN and CDR2 as SYDVKM. This clone was counted a single time. Its antigen is undetermined. Different DNA sequences within this sample yield the same CDR3. Profiling relied on immunoSEQ multiplex PCR, and the TCRdb table lists in-frame clones only, not all of them. The sample lists about 69,000 clones, about 94% seen once, with over 0.8% in the top ten. Whole-study results and caveats: The investigators catalogued 150 to 200 TCR beta chains as cytomegalovirus-associated. Clusters of TCRs from the first cohort tended to co-occur in the roughly 120 validation repertoires (as a later analysis found).

The source material was PBMCs. This clonotype originated in a young woman in good health and CMV-seronegative. This sequence joins TRBV28 and TRBJ2-7, with D uncertain. The CDR3 loop reads CASSPSWAVGKDEQYF. The CDR3, as DNA: TGTGCCAGCAGTCCCTCCTGGGCCGTAGGTAAGGACGAGCAGTACTTC. Full variable domain (remainder filled in from reference TRBV28 and TRBJ2-7): DVKVTQSSRYLVKRTGEKVFLECVQDMDHENMFWYRQDPGLGLRLIYFSYDVKMKEKGDIPEGYSVSREKKERFSLILESASTNQTSMYLCASSPSWAVGKDEQYFGPGTRLTVT.